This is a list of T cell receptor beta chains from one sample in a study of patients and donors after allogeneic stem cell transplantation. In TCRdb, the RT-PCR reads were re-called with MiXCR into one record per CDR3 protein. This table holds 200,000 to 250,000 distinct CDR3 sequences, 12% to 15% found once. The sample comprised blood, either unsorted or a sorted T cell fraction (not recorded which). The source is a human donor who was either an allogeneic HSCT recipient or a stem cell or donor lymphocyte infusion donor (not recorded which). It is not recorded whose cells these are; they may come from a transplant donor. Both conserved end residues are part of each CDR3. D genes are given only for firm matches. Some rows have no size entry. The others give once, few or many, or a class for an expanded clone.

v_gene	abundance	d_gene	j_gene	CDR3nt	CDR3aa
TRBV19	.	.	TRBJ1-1	TGTGCCAGTATTGGCAGGGAAGGAACTGAAGCTTTCTTT	CASIGREGTEAFF
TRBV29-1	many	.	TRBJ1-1	TGCAGCGTGGCGGGGTCTTCGATGGGGAACACTGAAGCTTTCTTT	CSVAGSSMGNTEAFF
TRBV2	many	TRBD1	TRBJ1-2	TGTGCCAGCAGACAGGGGGTTTATGGCTACACCTTC	CASRQGVYGYTF
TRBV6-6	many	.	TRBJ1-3	TGTGCCAGCAGCCCCACTGGAAACACCATATATTTT	CASSPTGNTIYF
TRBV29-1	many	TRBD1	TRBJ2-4	TGCAGCGTTAGACAGGGTATAAACATTCAGTACTTC	CSVRQGINIQYF
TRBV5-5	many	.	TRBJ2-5	TGTGCCAGCAGCTTGCGGGTTAGCGTAGGAGGCCAAGAGACCCAGTACTTC	CASSLRVSVGGQETQYF
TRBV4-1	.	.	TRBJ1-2	TGCGCCAGCAGCCAGGGCAGGGGAGAGGATGGCTACACCTTC	CASSQGRGEDGYTF
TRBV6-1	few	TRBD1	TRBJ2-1	TGTGCCAGCAGGGTCGGGACAGGGGGCTACAATGAGCAGTTCTTC	CASRVGTGGYNEQFF
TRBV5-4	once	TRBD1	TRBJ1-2	TGTGCCAGCAGCTCACCCTCAGGGGGCTATGGCTACACCTTC	CASSSPSGGYGYTF
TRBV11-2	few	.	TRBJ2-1	TGTGCCAGCAGCTCCAGTAGCCATGAGCAGTTCTTC	CASSSSSHEQFF
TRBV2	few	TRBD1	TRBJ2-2	TGTGCCAGCCGGAAAGGGACAGTTCACACCGGGGAGCTGTTTTTT	CASRKGTVHTGELFF
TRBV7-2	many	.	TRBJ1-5	TGTGCCAGCAGCTTCGCAGGAACTAGCAATCAGCCCCAGCATTTT	CASSFAGTSNQPQHF
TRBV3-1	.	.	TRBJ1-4	TGTGCCAGCAACCCCACGGGGAGGGCGTACGAAAAACTGTTTTTT	CASNPTGRAYEKLFF
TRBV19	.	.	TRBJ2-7	TGTGTCCCCGTCACCTACGAGCAGTACTTC	CVPVTYEQYF